Below, 19 T cell receptor beta chains from the same sample are listed, as sequenced in a study of T and B cells in COVID-19 patients. Multiplex PCR with BIOMED2 TRB-A/B primer pools amplified TRB rearrangements. One entry per CDR3 protein, called by TCRdb with MiXCR from the multiplex PCR reads. The sample lists about 8,400 distinct CDR3 sequences, roughly 25% seen once, with almost 6.5% in the top ten. TRB was amplified from approximately 250-480 ng of blood genomic DNA. Sequenced material: blood. These TCRs come from a human donor who had recovered from COVID-19.

This clonotype was recorded a few times. The J gene is TRBJ2-7, the V gene TRBV20-1; tentative D call: TRBD1 (6 bases). This CDR3 has 13 amino acids. Looked up from germline, CDR1 is DFQATT and CDR2 is SNEGSKA (reference sequence). V gave up 5 bases and J gave up 0 bases, with 11 bases separating them. The CDR3 coding sequence is TGCAGTGCTGTAGGGGGTCCCTCCTACGAGCAGTACTTC. This sequence encodes CSAVGGPSYEQYF.

In this sample, this clonotype turned up a few times. This sequence joins TRBV7-2 and TRBJ1-4; D gene unclear. Looked up from germline, CDR1 is SGHTA and CDR2 is FQGNSA. The CDR3 runs to 16 residues. Trimming took off 0 bases at V and 3 bases at J, with 11 bases between the two ends. This CDR3 reads CASSLALGSANEKLFF. The CDR3, as DNA: TGTGCCAGCAGCTTAGCGCTTGGGTCCGCTAATGAAAAACTGTTTTTT.

Only one count was recorded for this clonotype. This chain joins TRBV2 and TRBJ2-1, with 7 bases fitting TRBD2. Looked up from germline, CDR1 is SNHLY and CDR2 is FYNNEI. After removal of 3 bases from V and 5 bases from J, the junction contained 4 bases not matched to a gene. The CDR3 spans 14 residues. CDR3 sequence: CASSDREGDNEQFF. The CDR3 nucleotides are TGTGCCAGCAGTGATAGGGAGGGTGACAATGAGCAGTTCTTC.

V usage is TRBV4-3 and J usage is TRBJ1-4; D uncertain. CDR1 is LGHNA, CDR2 YSLEER, per germline. Between the trimmed V and J ends, which lost 6 bases and 0 bases, there was a span of 11 bases. The CDR3 sequence is 15 residues long. CDR3 coding DNA: TGCGCCAGCAGTCCCTTAGGAGCAACTAATGAAAAACTGTTTTTT. Translating it yields CASSPLGATNEKLFF.

The CDR3 loop reads CATVDSGGAYEQYF. The CDR3 DNA follows: TGTGCCACCGTTGATAGCGGGGGGGCTTACGAGCAGTACTTC. The genes are TRBV15 and TRBJ2-5; 11 positions agree with TRBD2. The end of the DNA fits TRBJ2-7 better, so the J call may be wrong. CDR3 length equals 14 residues. Germline CDR1 is LNHNV and CDR2 is YYDKDF (reference sequence).

A word on this clonotype: Possible read error: a much larger clone is one base away. The CDR3 DNA sequence: TGTGCCAGCAGTTTAGTGGTGTCCTACGAGCAGTACTTC. This gives the protein CASSLVVSYEQYF. J is TRBJ2-7 and V is TRBV12-3 or TRBV12-4, with unresolved D. Deletions cut 1 base from V and 1 base from J, with 5 bases between. There are 13 residues in the CDR3.

This clonotype was found a few times. This sequence joins TRBV7-2 and TRBJ2-3; 11 nucleotides match TRBD2. The CDR3 has 19 residues. Germline V gives CDR1 SGHTA, CDR2 FQGNSA. The trim removed 2 bases at V and 1 base at J, leaving 11 bases unmatched. The CDR3 loop is CASSLSPRLAGGGTDTQYF. Here the CDR3 DNA reads TGTGCCAGCAGCTTAAGTCCGAGGCTAGCGGGGGGAGGCACAGATACGCAGTATTTT.

The chain recombines TRBV24-1 with TRBJ2-5; D is undetermined. Trimming shortened V by 3 bases and J by 4 bases, and 14 bases separated the two germline ends. The CDR3 totals 15 residues. Germline CDR1 reads KGHDR; CDR2 reads SFDVKD. CDR3 sequence reads: CATSDPTTVGETQYF. As DNA, the CDR3 is TGTGCCACCAGTGATCCAACTACAGTAGGAGAGACCCAGTACTTC.

This clonotype is deemed medium-sized. CDR3 bases: TGTGCCAGCTCACCACGTAATCAGGGGCAGACCCAGTACTTC. Translating it yields CASSPRNQGQTQYF. The chain employs TRBV18 and TRBJ2-5, with D perhaps matching TRBD1 (6 bases). Germline CDR1 and CDR2: KGHSH and LQKENI. The CDR3 is made up of 14 amino acids. Deletions cut 1 base from V and 6 bases from J, with 12 bases between.

This clonotype was recorded many times. This sequence joins TRBV5-5 and TRBJ1-6; D perhaps matches TRBD1 (6 bases). The V end lost 3 bases, the J end lost 0 bases, and 16 bases lay between the germline ends. Germline assignment: CDR1 SGHKS and CDR2 YYEKEE (reference sequence). The CDR3 is 18 residues long. The CDR3 bases are TGTGCCAGCAGCTCACACTGGCAGGGGAGCTCCTATAATTCACCCCTCCACTTT. This gives the protein CASSSHWQGSSYNSPLHF.

In its sample, this clonotype is medium-sized. CDR3 in DNA: TGTGCCAGCAGTTACGATGGGCTTGGGGCCAACGTCCTGACTTTC. Translation gives CASSYDGLGANVLTF. The chain links TRBV6-5 to TRBJ2-6; D unresolved. The CDR3 is made up of 15 amino acids. V gave up 2 bases and J gave up 3 bases, with 8 bases separating them. Germline V gene sequence: CDR1 MNHEY, CDR2 SVGAGI.

This clonotype appeared a few times. This rearrangement joins TRBV10-3 to TRBJ1-2; D is unresolved. The CDR3 is made up of 14 amino acids. Germline V CDR1 and CDR2: ENHRY, SYGVKD. The V gene lost 3 bases and the J gene lost 6 bases, with 14 bases spanning the gap. The CDR3: CAISEDRSGDGYTF. The DNA for the CDR3 is TGTGCCATCAGTGAAGATCGTTCCGGGGATGGCTACACCTTC.

This clonotype has more than one count but fewer than ten. The genes are TRBV6-6 and TRBJ1-1; D uncertain. Trimming stripped 0 bases from V and 0 bases from J, with 5 bases between. Germline loops: CDR1 MNHNY, CDR2 SVGAGI (reference sequence). The CDR3 spans 14 residues. The CDR3 coding sequence is TGTGCCAGCAGTTACTCGAGGATGAACACTGAAGCTTTCTTT. Translation: CASSYSRMNTEAFF.

This clonotype came up a few times. This rearrangement joins TRBV7-2 to TRBJ2-1; the D gene is possibly TRBD2 (6 bases). Germline V gene data show CDR1 as SGHTA and CDR2 as FQGNSA. The CDR3 is 13 residues long. Trimming stripped 5 bases from V and 7 bases from J, with 12 bases between. The CDR3 DNA is TGTGCCAGCAGCCCCATGGGGGGAAATGAGCAGTTCTTC. Its translation: CASSPMGGNEQFF.

This clonotype was counted at least ten times. The chain carries TRBV5-4 and TRBJ2-3; D not resolved. The CDR3 sequence is 14 residues long. Germline values: CDR1 SGHNT, CDR2 YYREEE (reference sequence). Trimming shortened V by 4 bases and J by 3 bases, and 12 bases separated the two germline ends. The CDR3 DNA reads TGTGCCAGCAGCCCCCCCTTTGTGACAGATACGCAGTATTTT. It encodes CASSPPFVTDTQYF.

This clonotype was seen a few times. The chain couples TRBV6-4 to TRBJ2-1; 10 nucleotides match TRBD1. The CDR3 totals 15 residues. V shed 0 bases, J shed 8 bases, and the junction held 4 bases outside the gene matches. Looked up from germline, CDR1 is MRHNA and CDR2 is SNTAGT. This CDR3 is CASSDSRDRGDEQFF. In DNA, the CDR3 is TGTGCCAGCAGTGACTCTCGGGACAGGGGCGATGAGCAGTTCTTC.

The chain has TRBV6-2 or TRBV6-3 and TRBJ2-3, with 9 bases that match TRBD1. CDR3 size: 19 residues. V lost 2 bases and J lost 0; bases outside the gene matches: 12. Germline V gene data show CDR1 as MNHEY and CDR2 as SVGEGT. The CDR3 loop is CASSYDILGQGTSTDTQYF. Written as DNA, the CDR3 is TGTGCCAGCAGTTACGATATTTTAGGACAGGGGACTAGCACAGATACGCAGTATTTT.

The chain uses TRBV7-2 and TRBJ2-1, with a tentative D call TRBD2 (5 bases). The length of the CDR3 is 13 residues. Trimming shortened V by 1 base and J by 10 bases, and 11 bases separated the two germline ends. Germline values: CDR1 SGHTA, CDR2 FQGNSA. The CDR3 DNA reads as TGTGCCAGCAGCTTAGAACGGAGAGGGGAGCAGTTCTTC. Protein sequence: CASSLERRGEQFF.

This clonotype ranks as medium-sized. This rearrangement joins TRBV19 to TRBJ2-1; tentatively, D is TRBD2 (6 bases). Germline loops: CDR1 LNHDA, CDR2 SQIVND (reference sequence). The CDR3 is made up of 15 amino acids. The V and J ends lost 4 bases and 0 bases respectively, with 10 bases between them. The CDR3 DNA is TGTGCCAGTAGTAAGGAAGCGGGCTCCTACAATGAGCAGTTCTTC. Encoded protein: CASSKEAGSYNEQFF.